The rows below give T cell receptor beta chains drawn from one sample of a study of vaccination and CD4 T cells after COVID-19. TCRdb recomputed calls from the PCR reads with MiXCR, one row per CDR3 protein. Of around 8,800 distinct CDR3 sequences listed, roughly three fifths are singletons. These receptors have no identified antigens. The sequencing here drew on cultured CD4+ T cells from blood, taken after SARS-CoV-2 vaccination. The receptors derive from a human donor with COVID-19. The CDR3 runs from the conserved cysteine through the conserved F or W. The D gene is left open where the match is weak. Expanded clones are given a class, and other clones once, few, many or no size at all.

once TRBJ1-5 TRBV10-2 NA TGCGCCAGCAGTGATCCGGTCCCGGGCAATCAGCCCCAGCATTTT CASSDPVPGNQPQHF
NA TRBJ1-1 TRBV12-3/TRBV12-4 NA TGTGCCAGCAGTTTAAGGGGCTTCATGAACACTGAAGCTTTCTTT CASSLRGFMNTEAFF
NA TRBJ2-1 TRBV20-1 NA TGCAGTGCTCGTTTCGGCCTGGGGCGGGGCATCTATAATGAGCAGTTCTTC CSARFGLGRGIYNEQFF
NA TRBJ2-4 TRBV12-3/TRBV12-4 TRBD1 TGTGCCAGCAGTTCTGACAGGGAATCCAAAAACATTCAGTACTTC CASSSDRESKNIQYF
NA TRBJ2-5 TRBV7-2 NA TGTGCCAGCACCCGACCGGGACTGCAAGAGACCCAGTACTTC CASTRPGLQETQYF
NA TRBJ1-3 TRBV6-1 NA TGTGCCACCATGGGGGGGGATGGAAACACCATATATTTT CATMGGDGNTIYF
few TRBJ1-2 TRBV7-6 TRBD1 TGTGCCAGCAGCTATAGGGACAGCCGAGGCTACACCTTC CASSYRDSRGYTF
once TRBJ1-1 TRBV6-5 NA TGTGCCAGCAGTTACCAGCAAGGGCGGAAGAACACTGAAGCTTTCTTT CASSYQQGRKNTEAFF
NA TRBJ2-7 TRBV20-1 NA TGCAGTGCTTTCGGAGGGGCGGGGAAAGCCTACGAGCAGTACTTC CSAFGGAGKAYEQYF
once TRBJ1-1 TRBV6-5 TRBD1 TGTGCCAGCAGTTACCCCGGGACAGGGACAGTATTCTTT CASSYPGTGTVFF
NA TRBJ1-1 TRBV10-3 TRBD1 TGTGCCATCAGTGGGACCGTGTCGACAGGGACGAACACTGAAGCTTTCTTT CAISGTVSTGTNTEAFF
few TRBJ2-5 TRBV7-2 NA TGTGCCAGCAGCTTACGTGAAAGAACAAAGACCCAGTACTTC CASSLRERTKTQYF
NA TRBJ1-5 TRBV6-2/TRBV6-3 NA TGTGCCAGCAGAATGACAGGAGTTCAGCCCCAGCATTTT CASRMTGVQPQHF
once TRBJ2-1 TRBV7-3 TRBD2 TGTGCCAGCAGCTTAAGGTTGACTAGCGGGGGTGGTGAGCAGTTCTTC CASSLRLTSGGGEQFF
NA TRBJ2-7 TRBV28 NA TGTGCCAGCAGTCAATGGGGGTACTCCCACGAGCAGTACTTC CASSQWGYSHEQYF
NA TRBJ1-2 TRBV7-9 NA TGTGCCAGCAGCCAGCCTAGGGGGGCTCAATATGGCTACACCTTC CASSQPRGAQYGYTF
NA TRBJ2-7 TRBV7-7 NA TGTGCTAGCAGCCCCCCGGGGGCCTACGAGCAGTACTTC CASSPPGAYEQYF
NA TRBJ2-7 TRBV20-1 TRBD1 TGCAGTGCTCGTTCCCCGACAGGGGGCTCCTACGAGCAGTACTTC CSARSPTGGSYEQYF
once TRBJ1-5 TRBV2 NA TGTGCCAGCACCTCGGTAGATAGCAATCAGCCCCAGCATTTT CASTSVDSNQPQHF
NA TRBJ1-2 TRBV2 TRBD1 TGTGCCACAACGGGGACAGGAGGCTATGGCTACACCTTC CATTGTGGYGYTF
few TRBJ2-2 TRBV6-2/TRBV6-3 NA TGTGCCACCAAATCAAGGACAGCGCGAGGGGAGCTGTTTTTT CATKSRTARGELFF
NA TRBJ2-1 TRBV12-3/TRBV12-4 NA TGTGCCAGCAGTGGGGAACGGCGGGACGGATACAATGAGCAGTTCTTC CASSGERRDGYNEQFF
large TRBJ1-5 TRBV11-2 NA TGTGCCAGCAGCTTAGGAGTCAATCAGCCCCAGCATTTT CASSLGVNQPQHF
NA TRBJ1-1 TRBV19 TRBD1 TGTGCCAGTACGGGGGGACAGAAAACTGAAGCTTTCTTT CASTGGQKTEAFF
NA TRBJ2-5 TRBV6-2/TRBV6-3 TRBD1 TGTGCCAGCAGATCCAGGGACAGGGAAAAGACCCAGTACTTC CASRSRDREKTQYF
NA TRBJ2-7 TRBV27 NA TGTGCCAGCAGTGGAGTTTACGAGCAGTACTTC CASSGVYEQYF
NA TRBJ2-7 TRBV20-1 TRBD2 TGCAGTGCTGTAGCGGGGGCCCGCATCGAGCAGTACTTC CSAVAGARIEQYF
once TRBJ2-3 TRBV10-1 TRBD2 TGCGCCAGCAGTCTAGCGGGGTCTTTCACAGATACGCAGTATTTT CASSLAGSFTDTQYF
NA TRBJ2-3 TRBV7-7 NA TGTGCTAGCAGCTTAAGGCAGGGGACTTGGGATACGCAGTATTTT CASSLRQGTWDTQYF
few TRBJ2-7 TRBV7-2 NA TGTGCCAGCAGCTCCCGAACAGGAGTCTCCTACGAGCAGTACTTC CASSSRTGVSYEQYF
NA TRBJ2-7 TRBV7-2 TRBD1 TGTGCCAGCAGCTTAGTAGGACAGGGCCCCTACGAGCAGTACTTC CASSLVGQGPYEQYF
few TRBJ1-1 TRBV25-1 NA TGTGCCAGCAGTGAACTTGGGGGGAACACTGAAGCTTTCTTT CASSELGGNTEAFF
NA TRBJ2-5 TRBV20-1 NA TGCAGTGCTCTAGGGCTCCAAGAGACCCAGTACTTC CSALGLQETQYF
NA TRBJ2-5 TRBV7-9 NA TGTGCCAGCAGCTTACTTCGGGGGAACCAGTACTTC CASSLLRGNQYF
NA TRBJ2-3 TRBV19 NA TGTGCCAGTAGTTTTCTTACAGATACGCAGTATTTT CASSFLTDTQYF
few TRBJ2-7 TRBV15 TRBD1 TGTGCCACCAGCAGAGTGAAGACAGGGGGCGCGTACGAGCAGTACTTC CATSRVKTGGAYEQYF
few TRBJ1-1 TRBV27 NA TGTGCCACCCACCGGGGAACAGAAGCTTTCTTT CATHRGTEAFF
NA TRBJ2-7 TRBV6-1 NA TGTGCCAGCAGTGAATTTAGCACTAAGCCCTACGAGCAGTACTTC CASSEFSTKPYEQYF
NA TRBJ1-1 TRBV19 NA TGTGCCAGTAGTATCATTTTCGGCAGGTTGGAGTTCGGTAAAGCTTTCTTT CASSIIFGRLEFGKAFF
NA TRBJ2-1 TRBV7-8 NA TGTGCCAGCAGCTTATTCTTCTACAATGAGCAGTTCTTC CASSLFFYNEQFF
NA TRBJ2-3 TRBV20-1 TRBD2 TGCAGTGCTAGACGGGGCGGGGGGGCCTCAGATACGCAGTATTTT CSARRGGGASDTQYF
few TRBJ2-3 TRBV20-1 NA TGCAGTGCAGCCCGGGGGACAGATACGCAGTATTTT CSAARGTDTQYF
NA TRBJ2-1 TRBV5-4 NA TGTGCCAGCAGCTTGGAGGGGGGGATCAGGGAGCAGTTCTTC CASSLEGGIREQFF
few TRBJ2-1 TRBV7-2 NA TGTGCCAGCAGCGACCCGGGCCCAGGGTCCCATGAGCAGTTCTTC CASSDPGPGSHEQFF
NA TRBJ2-1 TRBV11-3 NA TGTGCCAGCAGCTTAGCTAGGACTGGGGTTGAGCAGTTCTTC CASSLARTGVEQFF
few TRBJ2-3 TRBV19 TRBD2 TGTGCCAGTAGTACCAGAGCGGGGGGGCCATCTGATACGCAGTATTTT CASSTRAGGPSDTQYF
NA TRBJ1-1 TRBV28 TRBD1 TGTGCCAGCAGTACCGGGACAGGGTGGGACACTGAAGCTTTCTTT CASSTGTGWDTEAFF
NA TRBJ1-5 TRBV2 TRBD1 TGTGCCAGCAGGCCGCACAGGGGGATGAGCAATCAGCCCCAGCATTTT CASRPHRGMSNQPQHF
NA TRBJ2-7 TRBV6-5 TRBD1 TGTGCCAGCAGTTACAACACAGGGGACGAGCAGTACTTC CASSYNTGDEQYF
NA TRBJ1-6 TRBV27 TRBD1 TGTGCCAGCAGTTCCGCGACAGGGAGATCGGCCTATTCACCCCTCCACTTT CASSSATGRSAYSPLHF
NA TRBJ1-5 TRBV6-5 NA TGTGCCAGCAGTTCCCGGGAGGGTCAGCCCCAGCATTTT CASSSREGQPQHF
NA TRBJ1-6 TRBV7-9 NA TGTGCCAGCAGCCCCGCTGGGACCCGCTCCTATAATTCACCCCTCCACTTT CASSPAGTRSYNSPLHF
NA TRBJ1-2 TRBV27 NA TGTGCCAGAATTCACAGGGTGTCGCCGACTAACTATGGCTACACCTTC CARIHRVSPTNYGYTF
few TRBJ1-2 TRBV6-1 TRBD1 TGTGCCAGTCAAATGACAGGGGATTATGGCTACACCTTC CASQMTGDYGYTF
once TRBJ2-5 TRBV2 NA TGTGCCAGCGGCGGCGGCGGGGAGACCCAGTACTTC CASGGGGETQYF
NA TRBJ2-1 TRBV20-1 NA TGCAGTGCCCACCCTGTAGGGAGCAATGAGCAGTTCTTC CSAHPVGSNEQFF
few TRBJ1-2 TRBV6-1 TRBD1 TGTGCCAGCAGTGAAAGAAAGGGACAGGGAGTAATAGACCCAAGACCAAACTATGGCTACACCTTC CASSERKGQGVIDPRPNYGYTF
few TRBJ2-7 TRBV20-1 NA TGCAGTGCTCCCACCCAGCAAGGATACGAGCAGTACTTC CSAPTQQGYEQYF
once TRBJ1-1 TRBV10-3 TRBD1 TGTGCCATGGGACAGGGTGGCACTGAAGCTTTCTTT CAMGQGGTEAFF
NA TRBJ2-2 TRBV6-1 TRBD1 TGTGCCATCGGATCCGGGACAGCGAACACCGGGGAGCTGTTTTTT CAIGSGTANTGELFF